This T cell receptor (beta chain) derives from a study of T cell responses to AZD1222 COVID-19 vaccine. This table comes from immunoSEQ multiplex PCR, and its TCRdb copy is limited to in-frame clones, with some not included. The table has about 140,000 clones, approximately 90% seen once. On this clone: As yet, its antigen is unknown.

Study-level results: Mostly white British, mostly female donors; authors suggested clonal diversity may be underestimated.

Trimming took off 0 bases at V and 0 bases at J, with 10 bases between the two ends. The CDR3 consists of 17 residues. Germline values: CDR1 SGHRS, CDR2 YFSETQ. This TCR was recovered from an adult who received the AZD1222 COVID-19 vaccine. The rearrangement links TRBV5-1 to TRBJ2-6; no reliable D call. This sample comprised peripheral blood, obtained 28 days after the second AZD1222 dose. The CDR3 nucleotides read TGCGCCAGCAGCTTGGAGGGTCGGGTCTCTGGGGCCAACGTCCTGACTTTC. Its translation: CASSLEGRVSGANVLTF.